The TCR beta chain under discussion was sequenced for a study of fetal regulatory T cell absence and autoimmunity. Study overall: Exocrine pancreas autoimmunity occurred in IPEX patients lacking clinical diabetes.

Sequencing was performed with immunoSEQ multiplex PCR; in TCRdb, only in-frame clones are kept and a portion is missing. The table records more than 90,000 clones, around 72% of them present only once. Overall study results and limits: Pancreas TCRs were oligoclonally enriched versus cord blood, some clones over 85-fold. The oligoclonal enrichment was interpreted as supporting antigen-driven pancreatic autoimmunity before birth in IPEX syndrome. Broadly similar TRB gene family usage was seen in pancreas and cord blood.

With respect to this clone: Its antigen is not identified.

This CDR3 has 14 residues. The V gene's germline CDR1 is SGHNT and CDR2 YYREEE (reference sequence). Deletions cut 5 bases from V and 4 bases from J, with 12 bases between. The sequence was obtained from a male donor with IPEX syndrome. Sequencing was done on a sample of pancreas tissue. This chain connects TRBV5-4 to TRBJ2-2; D uncertain. CDR3 residues: CASSMLSFTGELFF. In DNA form, the CDR3 reads TGTGCCAGCAGTATGTTGTCTTTCACCGGGGAGCTGTTTTTT.